Listed below are T cell receptor beta chains from one sample, sequenced in a study of OX40 agonist ivuxolimab in advanced cancers. Assay used: immunoSEQ multiplex PCR; TCRdb lists only in-frame clones, some missing. The sample holds approximately 50,000 clones, over 90% seen once. The specimen comprised CD4+ or CD8+ T cells sorted from blood, sampled in a trial of the OX40 agonist ivuxolimab. The receptor set was obtained from an adult with an advanced solid tumor such as melanoma, head and neck, liver or kidney cancer. CDR3s include the opening cysteine and the closing phenylalanine or tryptophan. A D gene is named only where the DNA matches it firmly. Clone size is shown for a subset of rows, as once, few, many or a class of expanded clone.

d_call: TRBD1
j_call: TRBJ2-1
v_call: TRBV28
cdr3_length: 15
clone_size: .
cdr3_nt: TGTGCCAGCAGTCGGGTCCAGGGGGCTGACAATGAGCAGTTCTTC
cdr3_aa: CASSRVQGADNEQFF

d_call: TRBD1
j_call: TRBJ2-5
v_call: TRBV7-3
cdr3_length: 17
clone_size: .
cdr3_nt: TGTGCCAGCAGCCCACTACAGGGGGCGATACTGGGAGAGACCCAGTACTTC
cdr3_aa: CASSPLQGAILGETQYF

d_call: TRBD2
j_call: TRBJ2-7
v_call: TRBV7-2
cdr3_length: 16
clone_size: .
cdr3_nt: TGTGCCAGCAGCCCGGGACTAGCGGGAGGGCCGAGGGAGCAGTACTTC
cdr3_aa: CASSPGLAGGPREQYF

d_call: TRBD1
j_call: TRBJ2-7
v_call: TRBV5-6
cdr3_length: 14
clone_size: once
cdr3_nt: TGTGCCAGCAGCGCGGGACAGGGACCCTACGAGCAGTACTTC
cdr3_aa: CASSAGQGPYEQYF

d_call: TRBD1
j_call: TRBJ2-7
v_call: TRBV13
cdr3_length: 13
clone_size: .
cdr3_nt: TGTGCCAGCAGCTCCGTAACAGGGGACGAGCAGTACTTC
cdr3_aa: CASSSVTGDEQYF

d_call: .
j_call: TRBJ2-3
v_call: TRBV4-2
cdr3_length: 13
clone_size: once
cdr3_nt: TGTGCCAGCAGCCAGGCGGGCGGGGCTACGCAGTATTTT
cdr3_aa: CASSQAGGATQYF

d_call: .
j_call: TRBJ2-1
v_call: TRBV27
cdr3_length: 13
clone_size: once
cdr3_nt: TGTGCCAGCAGTTTGGGTTCCTACAATGAGCAGTTCTTC
cdr3_aa: CASSLGSYNEQFF

d_call: TRBD1
j_call: TRBJ2-7
v_call: TRBV4-2
cdr3_length: 14
clone_size: .
cdr3_nt: TGTGCCAGCAGCCAAGATGGACAGGGCTACGAGCAGTACTTC
cdr3_aa: CASSQDGQGYEQYF

d_call: TRBD2
j_call: TRBJ2-1
v_call: TRBV4-2
cdr3_length: 17
clone_size: .
cdr3_nt: TGTGCCAGCAGCCAAGTGAGGGTGGGAGGGCCTCAGAATGAGCAGTTCTTC
cdr3_aa: CASSQVRVGGPQNEQFF

d_call: TRBD2
j_call: TRBJ2-7
v_call: TRBV7-9
cdr3_length: 15
clone_size: .
cdr3_nt: TGTGCCAGCAGTGGTGATAGGACTAGTAGAAACGAGCAGTACTTC
cdr3_aa: CASSGDRTSRNEQYF

d_call: TRBD2
j_call: TRBJ2-7
v_call: TRBV7-9
cdr3_length: 19
clone_size: once
cdr3_nt: TGTGCCAGCAGCTTGGGACAGGGCAGGACTAGCGGGGCCCCCTACGAGCAGTACTTC
cdr3_aa: CASSLGQGRTSGAPYEQYF

d_call: .
j_call: TRBJ1-1
v_call: TRBV5-8
cdr3_length: 14
clone_size: .
cdr3_nt: TGTGCCAGCAGCTTGGTATCAGTGAACACTGAAGCTTTCTTT
cdr3_aa: CASSLVSVNTEAFF

d_call: .
j_call: TRBJ2-7
v_call: TRBV30
cdr3_length: 13
clone_size: .
cdr3_nt: TGTGCCTGGAGTGCTTCAACAGGGTCCGAGCAGTACTTC
cdr3_aa: CAWSASTGSEQYF

d_call: TRBD2
j_call: TRBJ2-7
v_call: TRBV27
cdr3_length: 15
clone_size: .
cdr3_nt: TGTGCCAGCAGTTTAGCTAGCGGGAGCCCGGACGAGCAGTACTTC
cdr3_aa: CASSLASGSPDEQYF

d_call: .
j_call: TRBJ2-1
v_call: TRBV4-3
cdr3_length: 16
clone_size: .
cdr3_nt: TGCGCCAGCAGCCAAGAGAAGCGGGCCTCCTACAATGAGCAGTTCTTC
cdr3_aa: CASSQEKRASYNEQFF

d_call: TRBD1
j_call: TRBJ2-1
v_call: TRBV7-9
cdr3_length: 16
clone_size: .
cdr3_nt: TGTGCCAGCAGCACACAGGACAGGGGGCTTGTCTATGAGCAGTTCTTC
cdr3_aa: CASSTQDRGLVYEQFF

d_call: TRBD2
j_call: TRBJ2-1
v_call: TRBV7-2
cdr3_length: 16
clone_size: .
cdr3_nt: TGTGCCAGCAGCTTAGTGGGGACTAGTAGGTTGAATGAGCAGTTCTTC
cdr3_aa: CASSLVGTSRLNEQFF

d_call: .
j_call: TRBJ2-1
v_call: TRBV6-5
cdr3_length: 13
clone_size: medium-sized
cdr3_nt: TGTGCCAGCAGTTACTCGATGTCAAATGAGCAGTTCTTC
cdr3_aa: CASSYSMSNEQFF

d_call: .
j_call: TRBJ2-5
v_call: TRBV2
cdr3_length: 12
clone_size: .
cdr3_nt: TGTGCCAGCTATATAGGTGTGGAGACCCAGTACTTC
cdr3_aa: CASYIGVETQYF

d_call: .
j_call: TRBJ2-5
v_call: TRBV9
cdr3_length: 16
clone_size: .
cdr3_nt: TGTGCCAGCAGCGCCTATCGGGTGGGGCAAACGGAGACCCAGTACTTC
cdr3_aa: CASSAYRVGQTETQYF

d_call: .
j_call: TRBJ2-7
v_call: TRBV6-1
cdr3_length: 14
clone_size: .
cdr3_nt: TGTGCCAGCAGTGCCAGAGCTCTAGAATACGAGCAGTACTTC
cdr3_aa: CASSARALEYEQYF

d_call: .
j_call: TRBJ2-1
v_call: TRBV6-5
cdr3_length: 15
clone_size: .
cdr3_nt: TGTGCCAGCAGTTACTCAGAGGGGGCCTACAATGAGCAGTTCTTC
cdr3_aa: CASSYSEGAYNEQFF

d_call: .
j_call: TRBJ2-6
v_call: TRBV9
cdr3_length: 16
clone_size: .
cdr3_nt: TGTGCCAGCAGCGAACCACAGAGCTCTGGGGCCAACGTCCTGACTTTC
cdr3_aa: CASSEPQSSGANVLTF